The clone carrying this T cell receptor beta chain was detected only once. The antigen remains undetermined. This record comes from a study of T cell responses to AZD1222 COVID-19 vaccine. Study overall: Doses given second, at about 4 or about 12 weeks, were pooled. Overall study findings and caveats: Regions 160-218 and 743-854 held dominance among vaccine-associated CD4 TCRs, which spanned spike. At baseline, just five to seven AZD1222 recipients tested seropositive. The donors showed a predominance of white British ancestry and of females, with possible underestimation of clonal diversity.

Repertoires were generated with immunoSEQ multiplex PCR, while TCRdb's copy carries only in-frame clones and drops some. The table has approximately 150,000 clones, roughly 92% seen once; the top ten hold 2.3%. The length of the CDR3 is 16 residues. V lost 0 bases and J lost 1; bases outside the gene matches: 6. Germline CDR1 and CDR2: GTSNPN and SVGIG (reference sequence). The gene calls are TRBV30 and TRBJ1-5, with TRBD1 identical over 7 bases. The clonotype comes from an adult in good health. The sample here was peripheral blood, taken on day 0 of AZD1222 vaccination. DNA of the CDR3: TGTGCCTGGAGTGTACAGTCAGGGGGGAGCAATCAGCCCCAGCATTTT. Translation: CAWSVQSGGSNQPQHF.